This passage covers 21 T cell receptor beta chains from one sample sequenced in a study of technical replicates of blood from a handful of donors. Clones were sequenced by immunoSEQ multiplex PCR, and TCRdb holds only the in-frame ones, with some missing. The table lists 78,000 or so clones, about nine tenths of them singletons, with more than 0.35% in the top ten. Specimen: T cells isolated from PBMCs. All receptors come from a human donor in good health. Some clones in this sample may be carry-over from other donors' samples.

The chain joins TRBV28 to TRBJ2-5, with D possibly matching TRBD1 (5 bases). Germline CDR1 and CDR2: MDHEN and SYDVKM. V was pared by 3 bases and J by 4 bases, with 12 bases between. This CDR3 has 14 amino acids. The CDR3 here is CASSLPAGLETQYF. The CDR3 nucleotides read TGTGCCAGCAGTTTGCCCGCAGGGTTAGAGACCCAGTACTTC.

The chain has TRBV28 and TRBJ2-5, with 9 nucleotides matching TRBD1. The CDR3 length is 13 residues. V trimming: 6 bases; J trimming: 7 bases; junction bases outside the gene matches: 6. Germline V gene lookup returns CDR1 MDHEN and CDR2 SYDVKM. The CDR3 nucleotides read TGTGCCAGCAGACCGGGACAGGGCCCGACCCAGTACTTC. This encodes CASRPGQGPTQYF.

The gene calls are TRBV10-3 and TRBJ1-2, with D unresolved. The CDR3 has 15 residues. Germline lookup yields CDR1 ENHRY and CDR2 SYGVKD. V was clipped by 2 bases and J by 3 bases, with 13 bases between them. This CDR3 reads CAISENPIVDYGYTF. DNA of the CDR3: TGTGCCATCAGTGAGAATCCAATAGTGGACTATGGCTACACCTTC.

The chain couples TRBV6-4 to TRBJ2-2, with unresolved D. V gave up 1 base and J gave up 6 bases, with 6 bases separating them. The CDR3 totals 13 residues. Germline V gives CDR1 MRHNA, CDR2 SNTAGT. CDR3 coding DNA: TGTGCCAGCAGTGACTTTGAGGCCGGGGAGCTGTTTTTT. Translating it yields CASSDFEAGELFF.

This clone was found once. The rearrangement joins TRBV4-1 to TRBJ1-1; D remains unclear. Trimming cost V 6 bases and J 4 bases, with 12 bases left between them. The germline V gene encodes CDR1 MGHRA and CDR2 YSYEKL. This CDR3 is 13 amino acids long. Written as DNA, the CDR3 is TGCGCCAGCAGGGAGATAGGGAGCACTGAAGCTTTCTTT. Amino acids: CASREIGSTEAFF.

CDR3 sequence: CASSLRQGTHPEQFF. The CDR3 DNA follows: TGCGCCAGCAGCTTGCGACAGGGTACCCATCCTGAGCAGTTCTTC. The rearrangement links TRBV4-1 to TRBJ2-1; 7 bases map to TRBD1. The CDR3 consists of 15 residues. The V gene's germline CDR1 is MGHRA and CDR2 YSYEKL. The J segment lost 9 bases and the V segment lost 5 bases, leaving 13 bases of the junction unmatched.

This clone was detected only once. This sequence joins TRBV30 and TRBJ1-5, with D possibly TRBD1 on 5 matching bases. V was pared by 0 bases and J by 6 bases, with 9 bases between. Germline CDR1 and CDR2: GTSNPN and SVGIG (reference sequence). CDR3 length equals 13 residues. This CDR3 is CAWSVRGSQPQHF. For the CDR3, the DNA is TGTGCCTGGAGTGTACGGGGGTCTCAGCCCCAGCATTTT.

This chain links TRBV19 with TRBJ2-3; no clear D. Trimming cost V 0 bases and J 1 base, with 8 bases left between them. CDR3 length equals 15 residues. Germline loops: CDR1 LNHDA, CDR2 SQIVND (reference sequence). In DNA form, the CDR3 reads TGTGCCAGTAGTATAGATACAGTCGGCACAGATACGCAGTATTTT. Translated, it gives CASSIDTVGTDTQYF.

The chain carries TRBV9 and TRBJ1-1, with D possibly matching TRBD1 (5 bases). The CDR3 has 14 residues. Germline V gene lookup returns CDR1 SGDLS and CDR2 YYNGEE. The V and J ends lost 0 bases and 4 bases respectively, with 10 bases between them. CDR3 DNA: TGTGCCAGCAGCGTAGGAGGACAATCCACTGAAGCTTTCTTT. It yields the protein CASSVGGQSTEAFF.

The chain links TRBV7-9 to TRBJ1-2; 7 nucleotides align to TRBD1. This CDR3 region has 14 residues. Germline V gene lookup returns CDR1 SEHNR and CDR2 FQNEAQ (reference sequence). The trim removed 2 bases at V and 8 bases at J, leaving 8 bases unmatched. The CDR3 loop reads CASSLTDRVGGYTF. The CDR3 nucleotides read TGTGCCAGCAGCTTAACAGACAGGGTGGGCGGCTACACCTTC.

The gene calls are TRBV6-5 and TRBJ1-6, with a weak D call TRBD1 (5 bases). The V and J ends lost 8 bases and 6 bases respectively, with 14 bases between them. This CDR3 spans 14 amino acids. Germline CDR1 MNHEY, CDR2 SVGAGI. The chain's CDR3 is CASGSGELNSPLHF. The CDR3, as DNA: TGTGCCAGCGGCTCGGGGGAACTTAATTCACCCCTCCACTTT.

CDR3 nucleotides: TGTGCCAGCAGCCCGTGCGGGGGGCCGGCCGGGGAAGCTTTCTTT. Encoded protein: CASSPCGGPAGEAFF. The V call is TRBV12-1, the J call TRBJ1-1. TRBV12-1 is marked as a pseudogene. The CDR3 sequence is 15 residues long.

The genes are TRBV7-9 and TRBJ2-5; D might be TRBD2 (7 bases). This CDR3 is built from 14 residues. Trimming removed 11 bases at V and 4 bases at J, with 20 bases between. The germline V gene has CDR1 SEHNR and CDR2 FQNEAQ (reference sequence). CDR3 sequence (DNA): TGTGCCGGGGGGGACACCCGCCGAGCAGAGACCCAGTACTTC. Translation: CAGGDTRRAETQYF.

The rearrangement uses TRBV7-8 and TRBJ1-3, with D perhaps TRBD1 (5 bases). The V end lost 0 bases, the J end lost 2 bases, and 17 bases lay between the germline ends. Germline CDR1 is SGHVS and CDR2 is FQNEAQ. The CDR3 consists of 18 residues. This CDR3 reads CASSLANHGGVTGNTIYF. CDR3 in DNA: TGTGCCAGCAGCTTAGCGAATCATGGAGGGGTCACTGGAAACACCATATATTTT.

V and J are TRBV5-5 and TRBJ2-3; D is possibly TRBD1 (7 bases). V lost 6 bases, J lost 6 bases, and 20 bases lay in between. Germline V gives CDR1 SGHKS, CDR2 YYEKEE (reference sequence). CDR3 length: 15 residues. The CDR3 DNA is TGTGCCAGCAACCTCCTCAGGGGGGCGAGTGATACGCAGTATTTT. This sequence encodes CASNLLRGASDTQYF. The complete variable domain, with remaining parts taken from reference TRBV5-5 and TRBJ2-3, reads DAGVTQSPTHLIKTRGQQVTLRCSPISGHKSVSWYQQVLGQGPQFIFQYYEKEERGRGNFPDRFSARQFPNYSSELNVNALLLGDSALYLCASNLLRGASDTQYFGPGTRLTVL.

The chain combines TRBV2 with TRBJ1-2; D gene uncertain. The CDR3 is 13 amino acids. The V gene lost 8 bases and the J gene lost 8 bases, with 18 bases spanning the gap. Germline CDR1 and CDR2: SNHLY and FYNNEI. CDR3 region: CASRVRDSFGYTF. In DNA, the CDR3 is TGTGCCAGCCGGGTCCGGGATTCATTCGGCTACACCTTC.

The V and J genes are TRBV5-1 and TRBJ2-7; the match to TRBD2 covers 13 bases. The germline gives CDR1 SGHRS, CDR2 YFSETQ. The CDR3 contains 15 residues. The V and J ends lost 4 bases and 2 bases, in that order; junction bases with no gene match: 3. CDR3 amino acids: CASSVGTSGTYEQYF. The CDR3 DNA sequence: TGCGCCAGCAGCGTCGGGACTAGCGGGACCTACGAGCAGTACTTC. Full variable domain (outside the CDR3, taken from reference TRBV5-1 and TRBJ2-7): KAGVTQTPRYLIKTRGQQVTLSCSPISGHRSVSWYQQTPGQGLQFLFEYFSETQRNKGNFPGRFSGRQFSNSRSEMNVSTLELGDSALYLCASSVGTSGTYEQYFGPGTRLTVT.

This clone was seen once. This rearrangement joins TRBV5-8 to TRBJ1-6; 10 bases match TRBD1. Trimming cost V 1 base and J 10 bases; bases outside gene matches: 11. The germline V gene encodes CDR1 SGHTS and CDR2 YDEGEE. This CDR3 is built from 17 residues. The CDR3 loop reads CASSLIATGGEESPLHF. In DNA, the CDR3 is TGTGCCAGCAGCTTGATCGCGACAGGGGGCGAAGAGTCACCCCTCCACTTT.

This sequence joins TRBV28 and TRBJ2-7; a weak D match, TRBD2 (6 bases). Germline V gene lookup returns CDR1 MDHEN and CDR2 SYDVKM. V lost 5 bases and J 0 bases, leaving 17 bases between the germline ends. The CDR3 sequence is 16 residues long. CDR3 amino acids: CASSLHFGGSSYEQYF. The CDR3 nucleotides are TGTGCCAGCAGTCTACATTTCGGGGGAAGCTCCTACGAGCAGTACTTC.

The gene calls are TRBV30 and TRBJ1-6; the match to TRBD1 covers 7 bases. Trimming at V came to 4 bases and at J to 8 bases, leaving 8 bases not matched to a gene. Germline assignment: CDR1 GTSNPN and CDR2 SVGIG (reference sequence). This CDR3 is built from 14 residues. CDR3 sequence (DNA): TGTGCCTGGAATGAATCAGGGGGTGATTCACCCCTCCACTTT. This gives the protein CAWNESGGDSPLHF. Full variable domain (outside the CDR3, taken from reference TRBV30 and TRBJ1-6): SQTIHQWPATLVQPVGSPLSLECTVEGTSNPNLYWYRQAAGRGLQLLFYSVGIGQISSEVPQNLSASRPQDRQFILSSKKLLLSDSGFYLCAWNESGGDSPLHFGNGTRLTVT.

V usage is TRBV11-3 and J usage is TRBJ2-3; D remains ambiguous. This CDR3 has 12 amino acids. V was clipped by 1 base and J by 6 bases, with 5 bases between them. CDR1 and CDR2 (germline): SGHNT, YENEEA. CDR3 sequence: CASSLVRDTQYF. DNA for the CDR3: TGTGCCAGCAGCTTAGTTCGGGATACGCAGTATTTT.